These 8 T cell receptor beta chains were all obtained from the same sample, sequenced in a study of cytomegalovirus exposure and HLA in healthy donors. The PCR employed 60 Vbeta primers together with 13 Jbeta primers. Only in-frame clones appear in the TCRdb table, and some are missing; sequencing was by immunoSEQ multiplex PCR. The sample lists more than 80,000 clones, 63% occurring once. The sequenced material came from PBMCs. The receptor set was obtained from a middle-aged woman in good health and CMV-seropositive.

The CDR3 DNA sequence: TGTGCCAGCAGGGATAACAGGGGAACTGAAGCTTTCTTT. This codes for CASRDNRGTEAFF. This chain links TRBV6-6 with TRBJ1-1, with 7 bases fitting TRBD1. The CDR3 loop spans 13 amino acids. The germline V gene encodes CDR1 MNHNY and CDR2 SVGAGI (reference sequence). Trimming at V came to 6 bases and at J to 5 bases, leaving 6 bases not matched to a gene.

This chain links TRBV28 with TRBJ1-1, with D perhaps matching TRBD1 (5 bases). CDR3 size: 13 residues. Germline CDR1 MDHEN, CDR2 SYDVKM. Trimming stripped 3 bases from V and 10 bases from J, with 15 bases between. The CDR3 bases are TGTGCCAGCAGTTTTCTCCGTACAGGTGGAGCTTTCTTT. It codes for CASSFLRTGGAFF.

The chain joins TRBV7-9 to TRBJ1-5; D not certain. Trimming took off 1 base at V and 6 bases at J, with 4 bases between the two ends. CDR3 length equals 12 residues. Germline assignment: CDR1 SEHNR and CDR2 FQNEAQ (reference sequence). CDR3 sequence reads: CASSLGGQPQHF. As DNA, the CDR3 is TGTGCCAGCAGCTTAGGAGGTCAGCCCCAGCATTTT.

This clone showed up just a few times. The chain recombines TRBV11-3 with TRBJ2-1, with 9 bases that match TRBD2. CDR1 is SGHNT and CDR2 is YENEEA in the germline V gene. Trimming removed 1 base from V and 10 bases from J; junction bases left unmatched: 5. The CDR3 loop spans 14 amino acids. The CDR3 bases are TGTGCCAGCAGCTTAGGGGGACTAGCCCGGGAGCAGTTCTTC. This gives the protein CASSLGGLAREQFF.

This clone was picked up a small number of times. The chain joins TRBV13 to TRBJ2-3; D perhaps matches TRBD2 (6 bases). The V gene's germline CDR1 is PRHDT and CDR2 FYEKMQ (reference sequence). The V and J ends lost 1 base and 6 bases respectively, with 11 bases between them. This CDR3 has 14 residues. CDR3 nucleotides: TGTGCCAGCAGCTTAGCGTGGGGGGAGGATACGCAGTATTTT. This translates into CASSLAWGEDTQYF. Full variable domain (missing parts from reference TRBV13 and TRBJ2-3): AAGVIQSPRHLIKEKRETATLKCYPIPRHDTVYWYQQGPGQDPQFLISFYEKMQSDKGSIPDRFSAQQFSDYHSELNMSSLELGDSALYFCASSLAWGEDTQYFGPGTRLTVL.

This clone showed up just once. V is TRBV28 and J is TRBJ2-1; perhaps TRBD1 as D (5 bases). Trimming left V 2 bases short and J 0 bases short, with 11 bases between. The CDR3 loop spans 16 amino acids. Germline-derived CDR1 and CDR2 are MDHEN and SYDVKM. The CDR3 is CASSLAGHSSYNEQFF. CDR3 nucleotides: TGTGCCAGCAGTTTAGCCGGACACAGCTCCTACAATGAGCAGTTCTTC. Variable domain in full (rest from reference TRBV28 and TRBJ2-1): DVKVTQSSRYLVKRTGEKVFLECVQDMDHENMFWYRQDPGLGLRLIYFSYDVKMKEKGDIPEGYSVSREKKERFSLILESASTNQTSMYLCASSLAGHSSYNEQFFGPGTRLTVL.

The CDR3 coding sequence is TGTGCCAGCTCACCACCGGGGACTAGCGGGGACCCAAGGGAGCAGTTCTTC. Its protein product is CASSPPGTSGDPREQFF. The V gene is TRBV18, the J gene TRBJ2-1; 13 bases fit TRBD2. The CDR3 is made up of 17 amino acids. Trimming took 0 bases from V and 10 from J; bases not matched to a gene: 9. From germline, CDR1 is KGHSH and CDR2 LQKENI. The full variable domain, completed using reference TRBV18 and TRBJ2-1, is NAGVMQNPRHLVRRRGQEARLRCSPMKGHSHVYWYRQLPEEGLKFMVYLQKENIIDESGMPKERFSAEFPKEGPSILRIQQVVRGDSAAYFCASSPPGTSGDPREQFFGPGTRLTVL.

The CDR3 spells CASRQGGEKLFF. CDR3 bases: TGTGCCAGCAGACAGGGGGGTGAAAAACTGTTTTTT. The chain carries TRBV28 and TRBJ1-4; 8 bases fit TRBD1. Unmatched junction bases numbered 1, after V lost 6 bases and J lost 7 bases. The V gene's germline CDR1 is MDHEN and CDR2 SYDVKM. The CDR3 is made up of 12 amino acids.